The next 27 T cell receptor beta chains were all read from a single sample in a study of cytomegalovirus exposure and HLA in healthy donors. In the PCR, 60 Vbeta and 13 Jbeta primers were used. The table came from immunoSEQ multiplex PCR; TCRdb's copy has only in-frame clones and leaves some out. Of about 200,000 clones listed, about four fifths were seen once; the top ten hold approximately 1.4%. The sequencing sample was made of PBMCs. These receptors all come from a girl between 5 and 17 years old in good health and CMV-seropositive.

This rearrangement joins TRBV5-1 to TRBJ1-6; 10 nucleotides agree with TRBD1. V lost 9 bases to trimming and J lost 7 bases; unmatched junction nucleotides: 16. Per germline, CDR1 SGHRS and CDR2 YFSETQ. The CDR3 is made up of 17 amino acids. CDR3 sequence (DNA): TGCGCCACCTCGGGACAGGGGTCCCGATCGCCAAATTCACCCCTCCACTTT. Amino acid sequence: CATSGQGSRSPNSPLHF.

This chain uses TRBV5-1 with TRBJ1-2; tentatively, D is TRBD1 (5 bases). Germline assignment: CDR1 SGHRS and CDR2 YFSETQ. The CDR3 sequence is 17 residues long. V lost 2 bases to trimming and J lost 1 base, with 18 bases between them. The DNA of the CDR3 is TGCGCCAGCAGCTTTGCGGCAGGGAACGTTGGTAACTATGGCTACACCTTC. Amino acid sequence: CASSFAAGNVGNYGYTF.

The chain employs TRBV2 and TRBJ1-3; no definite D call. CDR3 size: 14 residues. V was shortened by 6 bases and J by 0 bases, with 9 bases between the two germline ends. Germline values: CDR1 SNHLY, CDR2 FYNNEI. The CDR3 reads CASRSESSGNTIYF. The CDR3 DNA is TGTGCCAGCAGGAGCGAATCCTCTGGAAACACCATATATTTT.

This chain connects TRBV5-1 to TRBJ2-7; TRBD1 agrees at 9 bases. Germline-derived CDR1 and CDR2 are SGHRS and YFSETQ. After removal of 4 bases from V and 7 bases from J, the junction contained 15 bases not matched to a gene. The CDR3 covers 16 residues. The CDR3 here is CASSPGLGGDRGEQYF. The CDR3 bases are TGCGCCAGCAGCCCCGGCCTTGGGGGCGACAGGGGGGAGCAGTACTTC.

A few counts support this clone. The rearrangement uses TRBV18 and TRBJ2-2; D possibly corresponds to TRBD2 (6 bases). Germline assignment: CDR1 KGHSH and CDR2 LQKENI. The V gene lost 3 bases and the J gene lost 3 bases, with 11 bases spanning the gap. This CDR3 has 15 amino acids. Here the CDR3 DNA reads TGTGCCAGCTCACCGGGCAGGGAGGACACCGGGGAGCTGTTTTTT. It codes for CASSPGREDTGELFF.

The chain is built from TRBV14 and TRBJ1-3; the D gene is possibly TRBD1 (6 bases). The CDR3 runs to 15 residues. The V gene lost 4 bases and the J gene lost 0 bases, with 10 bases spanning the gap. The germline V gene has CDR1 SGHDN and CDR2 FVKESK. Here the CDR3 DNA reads TGTGCCAGCAGCCTTTCAGGGGACTCTGGAAACACCATATATTTT. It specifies CASSLSGDSGNTIYF. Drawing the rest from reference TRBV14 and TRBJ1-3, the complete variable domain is EAGVTQFPSHSVIEKGQTVTLRCDPISGHDNLYWYRRVMGKEIKFLLHFVKESKQDESGMPNNRFLAERTGGTYSTLKVQPAELEDSGVYFCASSLSGDSGNTIYFGEGSWLTVV.

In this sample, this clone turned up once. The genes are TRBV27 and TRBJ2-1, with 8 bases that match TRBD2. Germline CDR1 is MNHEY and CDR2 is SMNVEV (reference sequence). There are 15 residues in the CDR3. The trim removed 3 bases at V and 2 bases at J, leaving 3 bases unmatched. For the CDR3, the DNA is TGTGCCAGCAGTTTGGGGCGGGGGGCCTACAATGAGCAGTTCTTC. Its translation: CASSLGRGAYNEQFF.

As DNA, the CDR3 is TGTGCCAGCAACGGACAGGGGAAGACGTCACCCCTCCACTTT. Amino acids: CASNGQGKTSPLHF. The V and J genes are TRBV18 and TRBJ1-6, with 9 bases aligning to TRBD1. The CDR3 extends over 14 amino acids. V dropped 8 bases and J dropped 10; count of bases not matched to a gene: 9. Germline V gives CDR1 KGHSH, CDR2 LQKENI.

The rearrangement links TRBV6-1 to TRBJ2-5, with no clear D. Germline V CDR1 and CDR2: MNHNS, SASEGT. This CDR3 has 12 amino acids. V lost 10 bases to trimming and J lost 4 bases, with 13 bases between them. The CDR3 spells CATDSRGETQYF. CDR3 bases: TGTGCCACCGACTCCCGAGGAGAGACCCAGTACTTC.

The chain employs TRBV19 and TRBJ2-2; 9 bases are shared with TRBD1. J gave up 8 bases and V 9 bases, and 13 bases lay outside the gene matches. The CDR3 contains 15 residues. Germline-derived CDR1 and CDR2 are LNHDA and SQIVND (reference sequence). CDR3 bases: TGTGCCAGCTCGCCGGGACAGGGTCAAACGGGGGAGCTGTTTTTT. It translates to CASSPGQGQTGELFF.

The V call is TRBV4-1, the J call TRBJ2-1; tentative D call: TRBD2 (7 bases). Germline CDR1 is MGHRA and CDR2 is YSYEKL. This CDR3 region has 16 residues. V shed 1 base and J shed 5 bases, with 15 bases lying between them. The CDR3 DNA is TGCGCCAGCAGCCAAGGGGCGGGGGCCCCACACAATGAGCAGTTCTTC. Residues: CASSQGAGAPHNEQFF.

The CDR3 reads CASSVRVGTEAFF. The CDR3 nucleotides read TGTGCCAGCAGCGTCAGGGTGGGCACTGAAGCTTTCTTT. The chain couples TRBV9 to TRBJ1-1; tentative D call: TRBD1 (5 bases). Germline loops: CDR1 SGDLS, CDR2 YYNGEE. The CDR3 contains 13 residues. V was shortened by 2 bases and J by 4 bases, with 9 bases between the two germline ends.

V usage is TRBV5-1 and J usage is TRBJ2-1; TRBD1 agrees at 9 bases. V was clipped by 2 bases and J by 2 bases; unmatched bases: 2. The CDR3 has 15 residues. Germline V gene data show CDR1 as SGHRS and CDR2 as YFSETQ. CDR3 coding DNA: TGCGCCAGCAGCTTAACAGGGGGCGCCTACAATGAGCAGTTCTTC. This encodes CASSLTGGAYNEQFF.

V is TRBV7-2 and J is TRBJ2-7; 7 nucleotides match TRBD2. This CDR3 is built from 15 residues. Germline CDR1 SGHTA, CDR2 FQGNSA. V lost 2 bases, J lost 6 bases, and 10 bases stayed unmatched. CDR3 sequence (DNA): TGTGCCAGCAGCTTAAGTTCCAGCGGGGCTCTCGAGCAGTACTTC. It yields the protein CASSLSSSGALEQYF.

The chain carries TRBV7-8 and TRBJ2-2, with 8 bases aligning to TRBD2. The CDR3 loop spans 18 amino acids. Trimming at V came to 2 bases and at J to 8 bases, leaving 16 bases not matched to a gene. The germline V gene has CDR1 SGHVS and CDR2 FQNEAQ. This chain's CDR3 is CASSLNGLGGGSRGELFF. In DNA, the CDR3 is TGTGCCAGCAGCTTAAATGGCCTCGGGGGGGGCAGTCGAGGGGAGCTGTTTTTT.

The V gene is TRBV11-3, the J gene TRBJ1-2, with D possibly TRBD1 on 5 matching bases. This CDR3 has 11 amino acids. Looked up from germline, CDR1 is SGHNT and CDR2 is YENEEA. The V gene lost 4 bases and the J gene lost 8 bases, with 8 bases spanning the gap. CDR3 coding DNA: TGTGCCAGCAGCTCCGACAGCGGCTACACCTTC. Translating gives CASSSDSGYTF.

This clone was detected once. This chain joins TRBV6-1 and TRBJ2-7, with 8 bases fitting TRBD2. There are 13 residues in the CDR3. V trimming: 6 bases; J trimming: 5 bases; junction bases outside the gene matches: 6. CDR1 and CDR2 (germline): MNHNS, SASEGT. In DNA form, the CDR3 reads TGTGCCAGCAGGCTCACGGGGGGGCACGAGCAGTACTTC. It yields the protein CASRLTGGHEQYF.

CDR3 DNA: TGTGCCAGCAGCCCGACTCGTACGTTTCTCGGTACGCAGTATTTT. Translating it yields CASSPTRTFLGTQYF. This chain links TRBV7-8 with TRBJ2-3; D is unclear. Per germline, CDR1 SGHVS and CDR2 FQNEAQ. Trimming shortened V by 5 bases and J by 8 bases, and 20 bases separated the two germline ends. This CDR3 is 15 amino acids long.

The DNA for the CDR3 is TGCAGCGTTGAAGACCACGACAGGGGTGCCTACGAGCAGTACTTC. It yields the protein CSVEDHDRGAYEQYF. V gene TRBV29-1 combines with J gene TRBJ2-7; 8 nucleotides line up with TRBD1. J gave up 2 bases and V 0 bases, and 6 bases lay outside the gene matches. This CDR3 is 15 amino acids long. Germline assignment: CDR1 SQVTM and CDR2 ANQGSEA.

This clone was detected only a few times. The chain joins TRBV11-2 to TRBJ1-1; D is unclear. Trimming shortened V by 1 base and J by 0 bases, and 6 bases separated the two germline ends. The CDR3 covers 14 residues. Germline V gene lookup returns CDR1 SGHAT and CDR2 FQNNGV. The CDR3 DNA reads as TGTGCCAGCAGCTTAGTCCCCATGAACACTGAAGCTTTCTTT. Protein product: CASSLVPMNTEAFF. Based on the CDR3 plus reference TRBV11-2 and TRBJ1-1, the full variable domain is EAGVAQSPRYKIIEKRQSVAFWCNPISGHATLYWYQQILGQGPKLLIQFQNNGVVDDSQLPKDRFSAERLKGVDSTLKIQPAKLEDSAVYLCASSLVPMNTEAFFGQGTRLTVV.

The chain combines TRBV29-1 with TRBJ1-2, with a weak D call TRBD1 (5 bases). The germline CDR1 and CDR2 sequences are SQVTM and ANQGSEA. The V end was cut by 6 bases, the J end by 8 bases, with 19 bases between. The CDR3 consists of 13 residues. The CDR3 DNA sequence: TGCAGCGTACACACAGGAAATGCACAGGGCTACACCTTC. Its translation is CSVHTGNAQGYTF.

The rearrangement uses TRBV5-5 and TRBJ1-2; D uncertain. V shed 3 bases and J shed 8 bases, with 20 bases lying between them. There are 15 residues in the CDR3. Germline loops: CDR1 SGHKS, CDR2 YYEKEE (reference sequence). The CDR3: CASSSGVVAAEGYTF. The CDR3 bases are TGTGCCAGCAGCTCGGGTGTAGTGGCGGCGGAAGGCTACACCTTC.

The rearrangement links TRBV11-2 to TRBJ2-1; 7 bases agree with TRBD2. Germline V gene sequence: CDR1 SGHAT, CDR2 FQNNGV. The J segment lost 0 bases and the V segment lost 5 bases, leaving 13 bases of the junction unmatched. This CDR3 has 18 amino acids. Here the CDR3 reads CASSHPQLAGDSYNEQFF. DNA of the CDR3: TGTGCCAGCAGCCACCCCCAGCTGGCGGGGGACTCCTACAATGAGCAGTTCTTC.

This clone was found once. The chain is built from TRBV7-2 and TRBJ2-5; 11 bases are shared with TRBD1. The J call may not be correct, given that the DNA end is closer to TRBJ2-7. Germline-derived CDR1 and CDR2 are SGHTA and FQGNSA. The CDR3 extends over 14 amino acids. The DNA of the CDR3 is TGTGCCAGCAGCCCCGGACAGGGGGCCCACGAGCAGTACTTC. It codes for CASSPGQGAHEQYF.

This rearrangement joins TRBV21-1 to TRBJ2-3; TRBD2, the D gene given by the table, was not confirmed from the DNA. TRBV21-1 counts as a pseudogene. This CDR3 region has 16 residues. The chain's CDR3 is CASSKWTSGDTDTQYF. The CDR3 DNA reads TGTGCCAGCAGCAAATGGACTAGCGGAGACACAGATACGCAGTATTTT.

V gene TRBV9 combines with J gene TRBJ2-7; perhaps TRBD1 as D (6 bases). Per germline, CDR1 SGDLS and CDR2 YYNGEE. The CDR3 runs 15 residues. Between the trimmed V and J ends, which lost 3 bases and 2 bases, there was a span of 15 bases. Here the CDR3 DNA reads TGTGCCAGCAGCGACGCAGGGGCCCCCACCTACGAGCAGTACTTC. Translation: CASSDAGAPTYEQYF.

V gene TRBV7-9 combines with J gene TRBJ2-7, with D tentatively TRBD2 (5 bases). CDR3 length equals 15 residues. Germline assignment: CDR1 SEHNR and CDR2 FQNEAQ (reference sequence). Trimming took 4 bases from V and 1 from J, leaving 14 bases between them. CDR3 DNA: TGTGCCAGCAGCTACTCGGAGGTCCTATCCTACGAGCAGTACTTC. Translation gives CASSYSEVLSYEQYF. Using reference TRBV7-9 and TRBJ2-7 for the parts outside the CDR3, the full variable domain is DTGVSQNPRHKITKRGQNVTFRCDPISEHNRLYWYRQTLGQGPEFLTYFQNEAQLEKSRLLSDRFSAERPKGSFSTLEIQRTEQGDSAMYLCASSYSEVLSYEQYFGPGTRLTVT.